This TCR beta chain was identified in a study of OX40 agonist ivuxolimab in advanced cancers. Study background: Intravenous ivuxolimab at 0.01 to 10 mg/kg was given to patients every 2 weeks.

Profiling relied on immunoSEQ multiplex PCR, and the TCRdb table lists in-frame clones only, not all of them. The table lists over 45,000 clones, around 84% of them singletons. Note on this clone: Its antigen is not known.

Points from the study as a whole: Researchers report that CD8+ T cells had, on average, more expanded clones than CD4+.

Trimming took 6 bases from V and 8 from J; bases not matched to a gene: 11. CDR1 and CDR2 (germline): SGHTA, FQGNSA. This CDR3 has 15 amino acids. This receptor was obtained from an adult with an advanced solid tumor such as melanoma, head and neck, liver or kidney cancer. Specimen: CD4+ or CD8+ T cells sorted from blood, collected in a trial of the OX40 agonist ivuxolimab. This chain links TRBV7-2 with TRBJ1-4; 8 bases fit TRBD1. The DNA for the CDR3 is TGTGCCAGCAGAAACTCCGGGACAGGTCGGGAAAAACTGTTTTTT. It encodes CASRNSGTGREKLFF.